The subject of this entry is one T cell receptor beta chain. Its target is not known. The sample is drawn from a study of cytomegalovirus exposure and HLA in healthy donors. Study results and limitations: A highly shared variant cluster was judged a likely technical artifact. Earlier findings revealed that most TCR beta V segments proved productive either about 87% or about 30% of the time. Immune exposure was documented only through CMV serostatus.

Both 60 Vbeta primers and 13 Jbeta primers went into the PCR. The method was immunoSEQ multiplex PCR; TCRdb's version includes in-frame clones alone and lacks a portion of them. The sample lists roughly 84,000 clones, roughly 80% occurring once. This cohort consisted of healthy bone marrow donors. This CDR3 has 15 residues. CDR1 is SQVTM, CDR2 ANQGSEA, per germline. After removal of 6 bases from V and 3 bases from J, the junction contained 14 bases not matched to a gene. The sample comprised PBMCs. The TCR originated in a human donor in good health. The chain has TRBV29-1 and TRBJ2-7; 7 bases map to TRBD1. The CDR3 region is CSVADMRQGRYEQYF. The CDR3, as DNA: TGCAGCGTCGCTGACATGAGACAGGGTCGCTACGAGCAGTACTTC.